This T cell receptor (beta chain) was recovered during a study of T cell responses to AZD1222 COVID-19 vaccine. Details on this clone: Its antigen is not identified.

The ends were cut back, 1 base at V and 0 bases at J, with 22 bases in the middle. The germline CDR1 and CDR2 sequences are LNHDA and SQIVND (reference sequence). This CDR3 spans 20 amino acids. Investigators merged groups given second doses at roughly 4 or roughly 12 weeks. Generated by immunoSEQ multiplex PCR, the TCRdb table keeps only in-frame clones and is missing some. The sample yields about 150,000 clones, around 90% seen once. Study outcomes and limitations: Spike-specific TCR breadth rose after two AZD1222 doses, and depth rose as well. Repertoires were sampled only after the peak T cell response. Donors skewed white British and female; clonal diversity was possibly underestimated.

The chain carries TRBV19 and TRBJ1-5, with D unclear. The sample in question was peripheral blood, obtained 28 days after the second AZD1222 dose. The sequence was collected from an adult who received the AZD1222 COVID-19 vaccine. In nucleotides, the CDR3 is TGTGCCAGTAGTATAGCCCGGGTCACGCGAGCAACTTATAGCAATCAGCCCCAGCATTTT. Residues: CASSIARVTRATYSNQPQHF.